A single sample gave rise to the 24 T cell receptor beta chains below, sequenced in a study of early stage breast cancer tumors. Sequenced by immunoSEQ multiplex PCR; TCRdb stores in-frame clones only, minus some. The data contain under 75,000 clones, 60% to 85% of them singletons. Input material: blood. All receptors derive from a person aged 25-39 years with breast cancer.

In the case of this clone: Other DNA sequences in this sample translate to the same CDR3. The V gene is TRBV5-1, the J gene TRBJ1-1; a possible D gene is TRBD1 (5 bases). V dropped 0 bases and J dropped 5 bases, with 11 bases sitting between them. This CDR3 region has 14 residues. Germline CDR1 reads SGHRS; CDR2 reads YFSETQ. The CDR3 protein is CASSLGQGGTEAFF. The CDR3 DNA is TGCGCCAGCAGCTTGGGCCAGGGAGGGACTGAAGCTTTCTTT.

This chain uses TRBV6-5 with TRBJ2-1; no firm D call. The CDR3 is 14 amino acids. V shed 2 bases and J shed 5 bases, with 10 bases lying between them. The germline V gene encodes CDR1 MNHEY and CDR2 SVGAGI. As DNA, the CDR3 is TGTGCCAGCAGTTACGGCACTACTGACAATGAGCAGTTCTTC. Its protein is CASSYGTTDNEQFF.

The chain employs TRBV5-4 and TRBJ1-2; TRBD1 agrees at 9 bases. Germline assignment: CDR1 SGHNT and CDR2 YYREEE (reference sequence). The CDR3 consists of 15 residues. J was trimmed by 4 bases and V by 6 bases; bases with no gene match: 10. The CDR3 region is CASIPPGQGFYGYTF. CDR3 in DNA: TGTGCCAGCATCCCCCCCGGACAGGGGTTCTATGGCTACACCTTC.

The chain recombines TRBV19 with TRBJ1-1; 11 bases fit TRBD1. After removal of 5 bases from V and 3 bases from J, the junction contained 2 bases not matched to a gene. Germline assignment: CDR1 LNHDA and CDR2 SQIVND (reference sequence). The CDR3 covers 14 residues. The CDR3 DNA is TGTGCCAGTAGTCTGGGACAGGGGGACACTGAAGCTTTCTTT. It translates to CASSLGQGDTEAFF.

This chain connects TRBV7-6 to TRBJ2-5; 10 bases are a match to TRBD2. The CDR3 has 16 residues. CDR1 is SGHVS and CDR2 is FNYEAQ in the germline V gene. Trimming cost V 1 base and J 3 bases; bases outside gene matches: 5. CDR3 region: CASSLDWTSGEETQYF. In nucleotides, the CDR3 is TGTGCCAGCAGCTTAGATTGGACTAGCGGTGAAGAGACCCAGTACTTC.

The V gene is TRBV4-1, the J gene TRBJ1-1; a possible D gene is TRBD1 (5 bases). The CDR3 runs to 15 residues. Per germline, CDR1 MGHRA and CDR2 YSYEKL. V gave up 3 bases and J gave up 0 bases, with 11 bases separating them. The CDR3 sequence is CASSQGPLLNTEAFF. The CDR3 DNA sequence: TGCGCCAGCAGCCAGGGACCACTTCTGAACACTGAAGCTTTCTTT.

In this sample, this clone turned up once. The rearrangement links TRBV4-3 to TRBJ2-7, with 8 bases identical to TRBD2. This CDR3 has 14 residues. Germline CDR1 is LGHNA and CDR2 is YSLEER. V shed 0 bases, J shed 3 bases, and the junction held 1 base outside the gene matches. The CDR3 reads CASSQDTSGYEQYF. CDR3 nucleotides: TGCGCCAGCAGCCAAGACACTAGCGGCTACGAGCAGTACTTC.

The chain combines TRBV27 with TRBJ2-7, with 9 bases that match TRBD2. Germline V CDR1 and CDR2: MNHEY, SMNVEV (reference sequence). The CDR3 totals 15 residues. Losses at the gene ends were 9 bases for V and 4 bases for J; bases not matched to a gene: 13. The CDR3 DNA follows: TGTGCCAGTAGTCCCGAAAGGGCGGGAGGGTACGAGCAGTACTTC. Amino acid sequence: CASSPERAGGYEQYF.

This clone was observed a few times. The rearrangement uses TRBV19 and TRBJ1-2; D remains ambiguous. The CDR3 is 11 residues long. V was clipped by 6 bases and J by 5 bases, with 7 bases between them. CDR1 is LNHDA and CDR2 is SQIVND in the germline V gene (reference sequence). For the CDR3, the DNA is TGTGCCAGTAGGGGATCTTATGGCTACACCTTC. Its protein is CASRGSYGYTF.

This clone was seen only once. J is TRBJ2-4 and V is TRBV6-5; perhaps TRBD2 as D (6 bases). Germline CDR1 is MNHEY and CDR2 is SVGAGI. The CDR3 is made up of 16 amino acids. With 0 bases removed from V and 8 bases from J, the gap between germline ends came to 17 bases. The CDR3: CASSYSRRPRRDIQYF. For the CDR3, the DNA is TGTGCCAGCAGTTACTCCCGACGGCCTAGGAGGGACATTCAGTACTTC.

The chain has TRBV30 and TRBJ1-2, with 8 bases identical to TRBD1. The CDR3 spans 15 residues. After removal of 5 bases from V and 8 bases from J, the junction contained 16 bases not matched to a gene. From germline, CDR1 is GTSNPN and CDR2 SVGIG (reference sequence). The CDR3, as DNA: TGTGCCTGGGATCCGGGACAGGCCCAGGGGGGGGGCTACACCTTC. It yields the protein CAWDPGQAQGGGYTF.

V usage is TRBV7-2 and J usage is TRBJ2-7; 7 nucleotides align to TRBD1. The CDR3 has 13 amino acids. The V segment lost 1 base and the J segment 9 bases; nucleotides outside the gene matches: 6. Germline V gene data show CDR1 as SGHTA and CDR2 as FQGNSA. This chain's CDR3 is CASSLGTGGRQYF. CDR3 nucleotide sequence: TGTGCCAGCAGCTTAGGGACAGGTGGGCGGCAGTACTTC.

The gene calls are TRBV7-9 and TRBJ2-7; no firm D call. Germline values: CDR1 SEHNR, CDR2 FQNEAQ (reference sequence). Trimming cost V 5 bases and J 0 bases, with 8 bases left between them. This CDR3 is built from 13 residues. CDR3 DNA: TGTGCCAGCAGCCCGCCGACCTCCTACGAGCAGTACTTC. Protein sequence: CASSPPTSYEQYF.

J is TRBJ1-2 and V is TRBV6-1; D might be TRBD1 (6 bases). The ends were cut back, 3 bases at V and 0 bases at J, with 11 bases in the middle. CDR3 size: 15 residues. Germline CDR1 and CDR2: MNHNS and SASEGT. In nucleotides, the CDR3 is TGTGCCAGCAGTGAGGGGGCGGATACTAACTATGGCTACACCTTC. Encoded protein: CASSEGADTNYGYTF.

This rearrangement joins TRBV25-1 to TRBJ2-3; 7 nucleotides line up with TRBD2. V gave up 10 bases and J gave up 2 bases; unmatched junction bases: 12. The germline V gene has CDR1 MGHDK and CDR2 SYGVNS. CDR3 length: 15 residues. CDR3 region: CAIVLVGGPTDTQYF. The DNA of the CDR3 is TGTGCCATCGTACTGGTGGGAGGGCCCACAGATACGCAGTATTTT.

This clone has just a few counts. The V call is TRBV9, the J call TRBJ1-1; D gene ambiguous. Germline values: CDR1 SGDLS, CDR2 YYNGEE. V lost 1 base to trimming and J lost 10 bases, with 8 bases between them. This CDR3 spans 11 amino acids. DNA of the CDR3: TGTGCCAGCAGCGTACCGGCGGGAGCTTTCTTT. It codes for CASSVPAGAFF.

This clone was detected only a few times. The genes are TRBV10-1 and TRBJ1-1; no definite D call. The CDR3 sequence is 13 residues long. V was pared by 2 bases and J by 1 base, with 5 bases between. Per germline, CDR1 WNHNN and CDR2 SYGVQD (reference sequence). The CDR3 sequence: CASSESWNTEAFF. CDR3 DNA: TGCGCCAGCAGTGAGAGCTGGAACACTGAAGCTTTCTTT.

CDR3 DNA sequence: TGTGCCAGCAGCTCAACGAGCGGACAGGGTTTTCTTAGCTACGAGCAGTACTTC. Encoded protein: CASSSTSGQGFLSYEQYF. The rearrangement uses TRBV7-8 and TRBJ2-7; 8 bases align to TRBD1. V shed 4 bases, J shed 3 bases, and the junction held 17 bases outside the gene matches. Per the germline V gene, CDR1 is SGHVS and CDR2 is FQNEAQ. The CDR3 consists of 18 residues.

Within the sample, this clone is medium-sized. This rearrangement joins TRBV11-2 to TRBJ1-1, with a possible D match to TRBD1 (5 bases). V was trimmed by 5 bases and J by 3 bases, leaving 16 bases between them. The germline gives CDR1 SGHAT, CDR2 FQNNGV. This CDR3 is 15 amino acids long. CDR3 sequence reads: CASSLRPGAYTEAFF. CDR3 DNA sequence: TGTGCCAGCAGCCTCCGTCCTGGGGCGTACACTGAAGCTTTCTTT.

The genes are TRBV5-1 and TRBJ2-1, with TRBD2 identical over 16 bases. This CDR3 has 17 amino acids. With V trimmed by 4 bases and J by 7 bases, 8 bases remained unmatched. The V gene's germline CDR1 is SGHRS and CDR2 YFSETQ. The chain's CDR3 is CASSTVPGLAGGNEQFF. CDR3 DNA: TGCGCCAGCAGCACCGTACCGGGACTAGCGGGAGGGAATGAGCAGTTCTTC.

The genes are TRBV6-5 and TRBJ2-2, with 7 bases identical to TRBD2. This CDR3 has 15 residues. After removal of 8 bases from V and 8 bases from J, the junction contained 14 bases not matched to a gene. The germline V gene has CDR1 MNHEY and CDR2 SVGAGI. This chain's CDR3 is CASRILGTTQGELFF. CDR3 DNA sequence: TGTGCCAGCCGCATTCTAGGGACTACCCAGGGGGAGCTGTTTTTT.

A note on this clone: One junction end does not reproduce the germline sequence, and a read error may be involved. CDR3 nucleotides: TGTGCTAGCAGGCCGATAGCGGTCCAAGAGACCCAGTACTTC. The encoded protein is CASRPIAVQETQYF. The V call is TRBV7-7, the J call TRBJ2-5; a possible D gene is TRBD2 (6 bases). The CDR3 runs to 14 residues. Germline V gene sequence: CDR1 SSHAT, CDR2 FNYEAQ (reference sequence). Based on the CDR3 plus reference TRBV7-7 and TRBJ2-5, the full variable domain is GAGVSQSPRYKVTKRGQDVTLRCDPISSHATLYWYQQALGQGPEFLTYFNYEAQPDKSGLPSDRFSAERPEGSISTLTIQRTEQRDSAMYRCASRPIAVQETQYFGPGTRLLVL.

The J gene is TRBJ2-4, the V gene TRBV7-9, with no clear D. CDR1 is SEHNR, CDR2 FQNEAQ, per germline (reference sequence). The CDR3 runs to 17 residues. V dropped 5 bases and J dropped 1 base, with 18 bases sitting between them. The CDR3 sequence: CASSASGSPLAKNIQYF. The CDR3 nucleotides are TGTGCCAGCAGCGCGAGTGGGTCTCCGCTTGCCAAAAACATTCAGTACTTC.

The genes are TRBV2 and TRBJ2-5; 11 positions match TRBD2. Germline V gene data show CDR1 as SNHLY and CDR2 as FYNNEI. The CDR3 has 16 residues. V was pared by 0 bases and J by 3 bases, with 3 bases of the junction left unmatched. The CDR3 loop is CASSEAIAGGEETQYF. CDR3 bases: TGTGCCAGCAGTGAAGCGATAGCGGGAGGGGAAGAGACCCAGTACTTC.